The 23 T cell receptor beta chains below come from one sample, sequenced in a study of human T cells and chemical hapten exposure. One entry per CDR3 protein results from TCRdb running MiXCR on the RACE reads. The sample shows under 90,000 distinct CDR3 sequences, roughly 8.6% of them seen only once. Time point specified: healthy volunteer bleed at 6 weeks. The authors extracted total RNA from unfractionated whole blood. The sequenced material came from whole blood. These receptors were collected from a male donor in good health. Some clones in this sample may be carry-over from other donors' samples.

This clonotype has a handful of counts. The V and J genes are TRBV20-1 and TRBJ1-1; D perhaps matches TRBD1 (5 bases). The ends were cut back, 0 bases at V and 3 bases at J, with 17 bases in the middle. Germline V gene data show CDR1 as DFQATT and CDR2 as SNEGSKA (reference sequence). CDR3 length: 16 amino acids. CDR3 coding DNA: TGCAGTGCTAGAGATGCGGGGGGGGGAGGTCACACTGAAGCTTTCTTT. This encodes CSARDAGGGGHTEAFF.

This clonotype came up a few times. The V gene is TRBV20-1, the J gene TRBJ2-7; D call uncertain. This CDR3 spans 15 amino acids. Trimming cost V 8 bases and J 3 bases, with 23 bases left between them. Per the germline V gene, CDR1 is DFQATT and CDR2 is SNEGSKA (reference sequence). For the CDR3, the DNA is TGCAGTTTCCGAGGAGTCGGCCAGGCATACTACGAGCAGTACTTC. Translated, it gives CSFRGVGQAYYEQYF.

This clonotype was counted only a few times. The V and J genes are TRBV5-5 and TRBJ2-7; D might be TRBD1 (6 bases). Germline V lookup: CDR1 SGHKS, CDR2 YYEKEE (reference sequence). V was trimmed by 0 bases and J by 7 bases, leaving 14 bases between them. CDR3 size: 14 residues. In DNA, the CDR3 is TGTGCCAGCAGCTTGGCCCGGACAGTCGCAGAGCAGTACTTC. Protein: CASSLARTVAEQYF.

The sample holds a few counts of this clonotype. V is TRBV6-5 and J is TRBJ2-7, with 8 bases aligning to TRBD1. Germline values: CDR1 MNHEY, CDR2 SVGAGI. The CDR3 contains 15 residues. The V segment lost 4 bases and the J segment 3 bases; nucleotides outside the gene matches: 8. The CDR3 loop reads CASSFSGQGSYEQYF. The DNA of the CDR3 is TGTGCCAGCAGTTTTTCTGGACAGGGAAGCTACGAGCAGTACTTC.

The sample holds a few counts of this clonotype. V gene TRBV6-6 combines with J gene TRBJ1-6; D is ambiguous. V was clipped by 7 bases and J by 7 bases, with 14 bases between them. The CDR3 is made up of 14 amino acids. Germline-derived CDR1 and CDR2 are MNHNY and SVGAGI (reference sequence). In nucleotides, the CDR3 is TGTGCCAGCAATTATAGGGAGGCGAATTCACCCCTCCACTTT. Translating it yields CASNYREANSPLHF.

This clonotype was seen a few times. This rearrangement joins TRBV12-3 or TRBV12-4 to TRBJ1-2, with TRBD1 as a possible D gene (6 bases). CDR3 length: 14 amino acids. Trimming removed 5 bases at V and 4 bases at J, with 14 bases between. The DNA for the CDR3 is TGTGCCAGCAGTCCCTGGACAGACGGCTATGGCTACACCTTC. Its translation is CASSPWTDGYGYTF.

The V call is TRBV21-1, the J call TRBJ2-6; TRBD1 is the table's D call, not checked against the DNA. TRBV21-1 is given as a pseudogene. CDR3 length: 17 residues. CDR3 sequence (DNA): TGTGCCAGCAGCAAAGGGCCCGGAGACTCTGGGGCCAACGTCCTGACTTTC. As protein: CASSKGPGDSGANVLTF.

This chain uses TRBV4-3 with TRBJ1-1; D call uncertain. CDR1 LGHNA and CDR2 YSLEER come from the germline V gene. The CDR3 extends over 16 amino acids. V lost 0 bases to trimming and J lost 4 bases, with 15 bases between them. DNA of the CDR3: TGCGCCAGCAGCCAAGATAGATGGGGTTCCGGCACTGAAGCTTTCTTT. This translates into CASSQDRWGSGTEAFF.

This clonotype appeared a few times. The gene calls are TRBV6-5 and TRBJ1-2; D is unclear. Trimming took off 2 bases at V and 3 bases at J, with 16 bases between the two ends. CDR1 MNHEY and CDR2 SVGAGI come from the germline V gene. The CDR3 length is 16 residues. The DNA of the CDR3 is TGTGCCAGCAGTTACACTCGGTCTTCAGAGGACTATGGCTACACCTTC. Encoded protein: CASSYTRSSEDYGYTF.

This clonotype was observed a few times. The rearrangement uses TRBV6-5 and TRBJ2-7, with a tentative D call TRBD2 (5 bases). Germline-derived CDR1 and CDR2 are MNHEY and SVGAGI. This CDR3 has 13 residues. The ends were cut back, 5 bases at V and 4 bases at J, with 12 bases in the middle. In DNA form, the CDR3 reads TGTGCCAGCAGTGTCTTTGAGGGATACGAGCAGTACTTC. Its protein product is CASSVFEGYEQYF.

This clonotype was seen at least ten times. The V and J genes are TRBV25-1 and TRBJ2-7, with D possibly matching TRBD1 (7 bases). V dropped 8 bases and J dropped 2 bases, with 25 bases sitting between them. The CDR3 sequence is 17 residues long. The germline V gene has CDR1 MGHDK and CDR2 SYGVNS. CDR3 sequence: CASSGVQGGEGTYEQYF. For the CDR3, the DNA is TGTGCCAGCTCTGGAGTTCAGGGGGGCGAAGGAACCTACGAGCAGTACTTC.

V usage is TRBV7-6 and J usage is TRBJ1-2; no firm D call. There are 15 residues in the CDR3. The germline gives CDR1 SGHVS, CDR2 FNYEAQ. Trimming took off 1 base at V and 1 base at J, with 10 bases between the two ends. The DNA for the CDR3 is TGTGCCAGCAGCTTAGGGACCCCCAATAACTATGGCTACACCTTC. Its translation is CASSLGTPNNYGYTF.

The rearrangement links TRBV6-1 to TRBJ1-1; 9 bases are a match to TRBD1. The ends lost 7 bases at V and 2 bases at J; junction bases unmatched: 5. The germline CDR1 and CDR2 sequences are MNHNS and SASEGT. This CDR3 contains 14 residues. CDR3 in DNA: TGTGCCAGCAAATGGACAGGGGAAAACACTGAAGCTTTCTTT. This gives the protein CASKWTGENTEAFF.

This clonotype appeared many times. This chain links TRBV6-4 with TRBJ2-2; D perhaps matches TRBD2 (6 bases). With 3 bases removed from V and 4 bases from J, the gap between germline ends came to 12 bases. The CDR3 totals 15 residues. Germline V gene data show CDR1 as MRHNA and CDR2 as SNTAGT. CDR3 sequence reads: CASSEEGSGTGELFF. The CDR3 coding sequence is TGTGCCAGCAGTGAGGAGGGGTCGGGCACCGGGGAGCTGTTTTTT.

The CDR3 nucleotides are TGTGCCAGCAGTTTAGGGGATACAGCTAACTATGGCTACACCTTC. The encoded protein is CASSLGDTANYGYTF. This chain uses TRBV12-3 or TRBV12-4 with TRBJ1-2; D call uncertain. The length of the CDR3 is 15 residues. The V end was cut by 1 base, the J end by 0 bases, with 9 bases between.

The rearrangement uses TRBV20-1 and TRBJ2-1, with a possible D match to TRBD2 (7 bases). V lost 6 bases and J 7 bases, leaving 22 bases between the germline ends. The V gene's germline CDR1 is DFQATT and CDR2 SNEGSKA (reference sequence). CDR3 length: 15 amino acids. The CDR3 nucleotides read TGCAGTGCCCAATTGGGGGCGGGAGCCGGGAATGAGCAGTTCTTC. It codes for CSAQLGAGAGNEQFF.

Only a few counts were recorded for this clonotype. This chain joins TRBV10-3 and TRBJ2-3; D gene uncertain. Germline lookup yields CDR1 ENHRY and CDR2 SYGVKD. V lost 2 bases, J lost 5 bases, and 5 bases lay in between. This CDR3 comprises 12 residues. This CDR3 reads CAISEGGDTQYF. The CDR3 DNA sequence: TGTGCCATCAGTGAGGGCGGAGATACGCAGTATTTT.

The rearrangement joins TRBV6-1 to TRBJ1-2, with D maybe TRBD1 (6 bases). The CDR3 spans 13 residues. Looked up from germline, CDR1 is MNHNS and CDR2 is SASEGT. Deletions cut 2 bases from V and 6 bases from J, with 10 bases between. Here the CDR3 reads CASSEWQGNGYTF. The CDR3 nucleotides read TGTGCCAGCAGTGAATGGCAGGGGAATGGCTACACCTTC.

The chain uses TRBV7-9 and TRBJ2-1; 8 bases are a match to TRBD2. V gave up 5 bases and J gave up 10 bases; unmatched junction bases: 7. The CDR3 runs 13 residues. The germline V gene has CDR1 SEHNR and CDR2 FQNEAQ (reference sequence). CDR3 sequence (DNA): TGTGCCAGCAGCAAGGGACTAGAGGACGAGCAGTTCTTC. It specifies CASSKGLEDEQFF.

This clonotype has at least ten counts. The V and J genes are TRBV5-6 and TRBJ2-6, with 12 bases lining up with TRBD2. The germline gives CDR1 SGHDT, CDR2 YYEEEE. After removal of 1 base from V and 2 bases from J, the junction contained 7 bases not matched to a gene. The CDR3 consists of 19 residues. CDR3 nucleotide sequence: TGTGCCAGCAGCTTGCTCCTAGCGGGGGGGCGGACTGGGGCCAACGTCCTGACTTTC. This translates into CASSLLLAGGRTGANVLTF.

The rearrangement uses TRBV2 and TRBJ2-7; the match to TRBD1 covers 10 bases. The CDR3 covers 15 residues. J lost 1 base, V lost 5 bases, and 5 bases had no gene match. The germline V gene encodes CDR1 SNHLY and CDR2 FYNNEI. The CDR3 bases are TGTGCCAGCAGTCCTGGGACAGGGGAGTCCTACGAGCAGTACTTC. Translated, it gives CASSPGTGESYEQYF.

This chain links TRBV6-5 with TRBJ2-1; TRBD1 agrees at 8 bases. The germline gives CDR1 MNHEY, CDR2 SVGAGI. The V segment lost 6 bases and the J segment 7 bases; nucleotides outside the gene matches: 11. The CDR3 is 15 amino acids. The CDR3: CASREGQGNLNEQFF. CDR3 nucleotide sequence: TGTGCCAGCAGGGAAGGACAGGGTAATTTGAATGAGCAGTTCTTC.

The CDR3 region has the DNA TGTGCCAGCAGCTTAGGGCAGGGGCGGTACACTGAAGCTTTCTTT. It specifies CASSLGQGRYTEAFF. J is TRBJ1-1 and V is TRBV7-9, with D possibly matching TRBD1 (6 bases). Germline lookup yields CDR1 SEHNR and CDR2 FQNEAQ (reference sequence). V dropped 1 base and J dropped 3 bases, with 12 bases sitting between them. The CDR3 totals 15 residues.